This T cell receptor (beta chain) derives from a study of OX40 agonist ivuxolimab in advanced cancers. Looking at the study overall: The dose-escalation cohort was around 83% male, with a mean age of 60 years, ranging about 23 to 79.

Sequencing was performed with immunoSEQ multiplex PCR; in TCRdb, only in-frame clones are kept and a portion is missing. Of around 75,000 clones listed, 85% to 90% are singletons. The sequence derives from an adult with an advanced solid tumor such as melanoma, head and neck, liver or kidney cancer. The source material was CD4+ or CD8+ T cells sorted from blood, sampled in a trial of the OX40 agonist ivuxolimab.

CDR3 sequence reads: CASSIRRHWRGYTF. The CDR3, as DNA: TGTGCCAGCAGCATCAGGAGGCATTGGCGTGGCTACACCTTC. The V call is TRBV5-6, the J call TRBJ1-2; D unresolved. In germline, CDR1 is SGHDT, CDR2 YYEEEE. The ends were cut back, 4 bases at V and 7 bases at J, with 17 bases in the middle. The CDR3 is 14 residues long. Together with reference TRBV5-6 and TRBJ1-2, the CDR3 gives the full variable domain: DAGVTQSPTHLIKTRGQQVTLRCSPKSGHDTVSWYQQALGQGPQFIFQYYEEEERQRGNFPDRFSGHQFPNYSSELNVNALLLGDSALYLCASSIRRHWRGYTFGSGTRLTVV.